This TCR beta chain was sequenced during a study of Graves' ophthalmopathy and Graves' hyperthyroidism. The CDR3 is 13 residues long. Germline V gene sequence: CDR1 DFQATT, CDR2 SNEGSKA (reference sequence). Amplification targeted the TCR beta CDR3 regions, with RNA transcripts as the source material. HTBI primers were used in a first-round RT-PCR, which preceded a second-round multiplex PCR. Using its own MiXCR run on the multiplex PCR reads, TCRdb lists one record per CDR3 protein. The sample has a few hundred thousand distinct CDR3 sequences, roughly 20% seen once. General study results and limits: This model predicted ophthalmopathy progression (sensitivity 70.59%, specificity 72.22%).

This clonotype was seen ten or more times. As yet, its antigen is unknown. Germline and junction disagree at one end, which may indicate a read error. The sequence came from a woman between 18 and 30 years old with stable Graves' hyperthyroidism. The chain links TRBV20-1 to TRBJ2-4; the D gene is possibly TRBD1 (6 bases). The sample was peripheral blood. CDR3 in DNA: TGCAGTGCTGCAGACAGGAGAGGGAACATTAAGTACTTC. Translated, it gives CSAADRRGNIKYF.